This TCR beta chain was sequenced for a study of follicular helper T cells after annual influenza vaccination. Findings of the study overall: Day 7 ICOS+CD38+ clones were most often found later in ICOS-CD38- cTfh cells. Each annual vaccination recalled recurring oligoclonal ICOS+CD38+ cTfh clonotypes.

Sequencing of TCRB used Survey level resolution. Clones were sequenced by immunoSEQ multiplex PCR, and TCRdb holds only the in-frame ones, with some missing. The sample consists of about 14,000 clones, just under 80% of them appearing once. Documented time point: 2015-2016 season, pre-vaccination. The table lists this clone with a few counts. Its antigen is undetermined. Trimming cost V 4 bases and J 1 base, with 13 bases left between them. The CDR3 is 15 amino acids. The germline V gene has CDR1 LGHNA and CDR2 YNFKEQ. The sequence derives from an adult who received the influenza vaccine. The sample here was CXCR5- memory CD4+ T cells sorted from blood, taken on the day of influenza vaccination. This chain uses TRBV4-2 with TRBJ1-2; D ambiguous. The CDR3 nucleotides are TGTGCCAGCAGCCCAGAATTAACAGTTAACTATGGCTACACCTTC. This encodes CASSPELTVNYGYTF.